This T cell receptor (beta chain) was documented in a study of T cells in Graves' hyperthyroidism and ophthalmopathy. Trimming at V came to 4 bases and at J to 0 bases, leaving 9 bases not matched to a gene. Germline lookup yields CDR1 SGHTA and CDR2 FQGNSA. CDR3 length equals 19 residues. RNA transcripts served as the template for amplifying TCR beta CDR3 regions. When the TCR CDR3 underwent first-round RT-PCR, the HTBI primer set was used. TCRdb re-called the multiplex PCR reads with MiXCR, one entry per CDR3 protein. The table includes over 450,000 distinct CDR3 sequences, roughly 18% detected once.

Sample: blood. The chain carries TRBV7-2 and TRBJ2-1, with 13 bases aligning to TRBD2. This TCR came from a young woman with Graves' ophthalmopathy. CDR3 sequence reads: CASSSPGLAGISSYNEQFF. The CDR3, as DNA: TGTGCCAGCAGCTCCCCGGGACTAGCGGGGATAAGCTCCTACAATGAGCAGTTCTTC.